The 25 T cell receptor beta chains below all came from one sample that was sequenced in a study of shared clonotypes between healthy human individuals. The repertoire was sequenced with immunoSEQ multiplex PCR; TCRdb's copy has only in-frame clones and lacks some. The sample records 2.3 million or so clones, 93% being singletons. Sequencing was carried out using naive CD4+ T cells from PBMCs. As for subset: CD45RA+ positively selected. Receptors originate from a man between 18 and 35 years old in good health. Some clones in this sample may be carry-over from other donors' samples.

The V gene is TRBV18, the J gene TRBJ2-7, with D maybe TRBD1 (5 bases). This CDR3 region has 15 residues. The V and J ends lost 4 bases and 0 bases respectively, with 13 bases between them. Looked up from germline, CDR1 is KGHSH and CDR2 is LQKENI. CDR3 coding DNA: TGTGCCAGCTCACTGTCACAGGTCATCTCCTACGAGCAGTACTTC. Protein: CASSLSQVISYEQYF.

The chain uses TRBV5-6 and TRBJ2-7, with D uncertain. Trimming removed 5 bases from V and 0 bases from J, with 12 bases in between. Germline assignment: CDR1 SGHDT and CDR2 YYEEEE. CDR3 size: 14 residues. CDR3 sequence reads: CASSRRRSSYEQYF. The CDR3 nucleotides are TGTGCCAGCAGTCGGAGACGCTCCTCCTACGAGCAGTACTTC.

The table lists this clone with a count of one. The chain uses TRBV30 and TRBJ1-3; 7 bases are a match to TRBD1. J lost 2 bases, V lost 0 bases, and 4 bases had no gene match. This CDR3 is built from 15 residues. Germline V gene sequence: CDR1 GTSNPN, CDR2 SVGIG (reference sequence). DNA for the CDR3: TGTGCCTGGAGTGTTGGGACAGATCCTGGAAACACCATATATTTT. Its translation is CAWSVGTDPGNTIYF.

The V gene is TRBV6-1, the J gene TRBJ2-5; D is possibly TRBD2 (6 bases). Trimming pared 5 bases from V and 4 bases from J, leaving 17 bases between. This CDR3 has 15 residues. Germline CDR1 and CDR2: MNHNS and SASEGT. CDR3 bases: TGTGCCAGCAGTCCCCGAAGGTCGGGGGTAGAGACCCAGTACTTC. Translated, it gives CASSPRRSGVETQYF.

The genes are TRBV7-3 and TRBJ2-3; D remains ambiguous. Germline CDR1 reads SGHTA; CDR2 reads FQGTGA. Trimming removed 6 bases at V and 2 bases at J, with 12 bases between. CDR3 length equals 14 residues. Written as DNA, the CDR3 is TGTGCCAGCAGTCCTGGGAATCCCACAGATACGCAGTATTTT. Translating gives CASSPGNPTDTQYF.

This clone was seen just once. This rearrangement joins TRBV2 to TRBJ2-5; tentative D call: TRBD1 (5 bases). Germline V gene data show CDR1 as SNHLY and CDR2 as FYNNEI. The V and J ends lost 4 bases and 2 bases respectively, with 11 bases between them. This CDR3 contains 14 residues. In DNA form, the CDR3 reads TGTGCCAGCAGTGTGATGACAGAACAAGAGACCCAGTACTTC. The encoded protein is CASSVMTEQETQYF.

The CDR3 region is CASSLRARLRAYEQYF. The CDR3 bases are TGTGCCAGCAGTTTACGGGCACGCTTAAGAGCCTACGAGCAGTACTTC. The V and J genes are TRBV28 and TRBJ2-7; D unclear. The V end lost 2 bases, the J end lost 2 bases, and 16 bases lay between the germline ends. Germline CDR1 and CDR2: MDHEN and SYDVKM. CDR3 length: 16 residues.

The chain employs TRBV9 and TRBJ2-2; the D is unclear. The CDR3 extends over 16 amino acids. The germline V gene encodes CDR1 SGDLS and CDR2 YYNGEE. V was cut by 1 base and J by 3 bases, with 13 bases left in between. The DNA of the CDR3 is TGTGCCAGCAGCGTAACGCCTTACAAGGACACCGGGGAGCTGTTTTTT. Translated, it gives CASSVTPYKDTGELFF.

J is TRBJ2-2 and V is TRBV7-9, with D perhaps matching TRBD1 (6 bases). Trimming took off 5 bases at V and 5 bases at J, with 15 bases between the two ends. This CDR3 region has 15 residues. CDR1 SEHNR and CDR2 FQNEAQ come from the germline V gene (reference sequence). Here the CDR3 reads CASSPNRDHTGELFF. In nucleotides, the CDR3 is TGTGCCAGCAGCCCAAACAGGGATCATACCGGGGAGCTGTTTTTT.

This chain connects TRBV4-1 to TRBJ1-4; weak D call: TRBD1 (5 bases). Trimming pared 1 base from V and 4 bases from J, leaving 13 bases between. CDR1 is MGHRA, CDR2 YSYEKL, per germline. This CDR3 is 16 amino acids long. The CDR3 coding sequence is TGCGCCAGCAGCCAAGGTAGGGGCAGGCATAATGAAAAACTGTTTTTT. Its translation: CASSQGRGRHNEKLFF.

With regard to this clone: Other DNA variants within this sample encode the same CDR3. The chain carries TRBV28 and TRBJ1-2; D not certain. Germline CDR1 and CDR2: MDHEN and SYDVKM. The V end lost 1 base, the J end lost 2 bases, and 2 bases lay between the germline ends. The CDR3 is 12 residues long. The DNA of the CDR3 is TGTGCCAGCAGTTTATCCAACTATGGCTACACCTTC. It specifies CASSLSNYGYTF.

This chain's CDR3 is CASSQGLSGSSYNEQFF. Here the CDR3 DNA reads TGTGCCAGCAGCCAAGGGCTCAGCGGGAGCTCCTACAATGAGCAGTTCTTC. This rearrangement joins TRBV4-2 to TRBJ2-1; 8 bases map to TRBD2. The CDR3 totals 17 residues. J lost 0 bases, V lost 1 base, and 5 bases had no gene match. The germline gives CDR1 LGHNA, CDR2 YNFKEQ.

The chain carries TRBV7-9 and TRBJ1-3; D might be TRBD1 (6 bases). Germline assignment: CDR1 SEHNR and CDR2 FQNEAQ (reference sequence). The CDR3 is 13 amino acids. Trimming took 8 bases from V and 0 from J, leaving 8 bases between them. CDR3 sequence: CASGQHSGNTIYF. Here the CDR3 DNA reads TGTGCCAGCGGACAGCACTCTGGAAACACCATATATTTT.

The CDR3 is CASNLAGPTGEQYF. CDR3 in DNA: TGTGCCAGCAACCTAGCGGGACCCACGGGGGAGCAGTACTTC. This sequence joins TRBV21-1 and TRBJ2-7; TRBD2 was called by the table and not checked on the DNA. TRBV21-1 corresponds to a pseudogene. The CDR3 has 14 amino acids.

The chain carries TRBV7-9 and TRBJ2-6; TRBD1 matches 12 bases. Germline V gene data show CDR1 as SEHNR and CDR2 as FQNEAQ (reference sequence). The CDR3 length is 18 residues. J was trimmed by 2 bases and V by 3 bases; bases with no gene match: 5. The CDR3 bases are TGTGCCAGCAGCTTCCCGGGACAGGGGGCGCCTGGGGCCAACGTCCTGACTTTC. It encodes CASSFPGQGAPGANVLTF. Using reference TRBV7-9 and TRBJ2-6 for the parts outside the CDR3, the full variable domain is DTGVSQNPRHKITKRGQNVTFRCDPISEHNRLYWYRQTLGQGPEFLTYFQNEAQLEKSRLLSDRFSAERPKGSFSTLEIQRTEQGDSAMYLCASSFPGQGAPGANVLTFGAGSRLTVL.

The V and J genes are TRBV27 and TRBJ2-1, with D perhaps matching TRBD1 (5 bases). Trimming shortened V by 1 base and J by 7 bases, and 14 bases separated the two germline ends. The CDR3 is made up of 15 amino acids. Germline CDR1 and CDR2: MNHEY and SMNVEV (reference sequence). Here the CDR3 reads CASSLLAGMGNEQFF. CDR3 sequence (DNA): TGTGCCAGCAGTTTATTGGCAGGGATGGGAAATGAGCAGTTCTTC.

This sequence joins TRBV28 and TRBJ1-2, with no clear D. Trimming cost V 5 bases and J 8 bases, with 18 bases left between them. Germline V gene lookup returns CDR1 MDHEN and CDR2 SYDVKM. The CDR3 runs 14 residues. The DNA of the CDR3 is TGTGCCAGCAGTCCCAATTACAGCGGAGAGGGCTACACCTTC. Translated, it gives CASSPNYSGEGYTF.

The rearrangement joins TRBV7-9 to TRBJ1-1; 12 bases are shared with TRBD1. The germline V gene encodes CDR1 SEHNR and CDR2 FQNEAQ (reference sequence). V gave up 4 bases and J gave up 4 bases; unmatched junction bases: 4. This CDR3 is 15 amino acids long. Here the CDR3 DNA reads TGTGCCAGCAGCTCCGGGACAGGGGGCCGCACTGAAGCTTTCTTT. Its protein product is CASSSGTGGRTEAFF.

The rearrangement uses TRBV18 and TRBJ2-7; D is unclear. CDR3 length: 13 residues. V was clipped by 3 bases and J by 2 bases, with 8 bases between them. The germline V gene has CDR1 KGHSH and CDR2 LQKENI. The CDR3, as DNA: TGTGCCAGCTCACCCTCTCAAGCCTACGAGCAGTACTTC. It specifies CASSPSQAYEQYF.

J is TRBJ2-4 and V is TRBV25-1; tentatively, D is TRBD1 (6 bases). CDR1 and CDR2 (germline): MGHDK, SYGVNS. V lost 3 bases and J 10 bases, leaving 10 bases between the germline ends. CDR3 length equals 12 residues. The CDR3 DNA reads as TGTGCCAGCAGTGAGGGGGCGCGTATTCAGTACTTC. It yields the protein CASSEGARIQYF.

This chain uses TRBV5-1 with TRBJ2-7; either TRBD1 or TRBD2 may fit D (5 bases each). The V and J ends lost 0 bases and 2 bases respectively, with 15 bases between them. CDR3 length equals 16 residues. Germline lookup yields CDR1 SGHRS and CDR2 YFSETQ. The chain's CDR3 is CASSLEVVGRPYEQYF. In nucleotides, the CDR3 is TGCGCCAGCAGCTTGGAGGTTGTGGGACGACCCTACGAGCAGTACTTC.

J is TRBJ2-5 and V is TRBV5-1; no clear D gene. CDR3 length equals 15 residues. CDR1 and CDR2 (germline): SGHRS, YFSETQ. Trimming took 0 bases from V and 4 from J, leaving 13 bases between them. As DNA, the CDR3 is TGCGCCAGCAGCTTGGCCGGGCAGCCTATAGAGACCCAGTACTTC. It is translated as CASSLAGQPIETQYF.

The CDR3 sequence: CASSPKMIGHGSSYEQYF. In DNA, the CDR3 is TGCGCCAGCAGCCCGAAGATGATCGGGCACGGCAGCTCCTACGAGCAGTACTTC. V usage is TRBV5-1 and J usage is TRBJ2-7; D remains ambiguous. The CDR3 sequence is 18 residues long. Between the trimmed V and J ends, which lost 4 bases and 0 bases, there was a span of 23 bases. Germline V gene data show CDR1 as SGHRS and CDR2 as YFSETQ.

V usage is TRBV5-4 and J usage is TRBJ2-1; 12 nucleotides match TRBD2. CDR1 is SGHNT and CDR2 is YYREEE in the germline V gene (reference sequence). This CDR3 has 15 residues. The V gene end was trimmed by 4 bases and the J gene end by 8 bases; junction bases not matched to a gene: 7. The CDR3 DNA reads TGTGCCAGCAGCGTCCGACTAGCGGGAGCTGATGAGCAGTTCTTC. This gives the protein CASSVRLAGADEQFF.

J is TRBJ2-5 and V is TRBV5-6, with 11 bases matching TRBD2. The germline gives CDR1 SGHDT, CDR2 YYEEEE. V lost 2 bases, J lost 0 bases, and 9 bases stayed unmatched. The CDR3 spans 18 residues. CDR3 bases: TGTGCCAGCAGCTTCTCCCCTACTAGCGGGAGTAACCAAGAGACCCAGTACTTC. It is translated as CASSFSPTSGSNQETQYF.